One and the same sample provided the 7 T cell receptor beta chains below, sequenced in a study of T cells in localized non-small cell lung cancer (dated by TCRdb to the early 2020s). Libraries were built with the immunoSEQ multiplex PCR assay. TCRdb holds this immuneACCESS table with in-frame rearrangements only. Some clones are missing; in checked studies, unresolved V genes explain under half, and the rest has no known cause. Recorded for this sample are approximately 28,000 clones; about four fifths of them occurred a single time. The ten biggest clones cover around 5.3% of the sample. The sequenced sample was peripheral blood mononuclear cells, obtained before any cancer treatment. The receptors come from a man aged 40 to 70 with stage III lung adenocarcinoma.

This chain links TRBV5-1 with TRBJ2-5; TRBD2 matches 7 bases. Trimming took 3 bases from V and 5 from J; bases not matched to a gene: 4. CDR3 length equals 13 residues. Germline values: CDR1 SGHRS, CDR2 YFSETQ. CDR3 nucleotides: TGCGCCAGCAGCTCGCCAGCGGGGGAGACCCAGTACTTC. Translated, it gives CASSSPAGETQYF.

J is TRBJ1-6 and V is TRBV30; D is unresolved. Germline V gene lookup returns CDR1 GTSNPN and CDR2 SVGIG (reference sequence). CDR3 length equals 13 residues. V shed 1 base and J shed 5 bases, with 6 bases lying between them. This CDR3 reads CAWSEGNNSPLHF. The CDR3 bases are TGTGCCTGGAGTGAAGGGAATAATTCACCCCTCCACTTT.

The chain is built from TRBV5-1 and TRBJ2-6; 9 nucleotides match TRBD1. J gave up 0 bases and V 3 bases, and 7 bases lay outside the gene matches. Germline CDR1 and CDR2: SGHRS and YFSETQ. The CDR3 sequence is 18 residues long. For the CDR3, the DNA is TGCGCCAGCAGCTCGGGACAGGGAGGGCTCTCTGGGGCCAACGTCCTGACTTTC. Translated, it gives CASSSGQGGLSGANVLTF.

The chain is built from TRBV5-5 and TRBJ1-3; D is ambiguous. The CDR3 is 15 residues long. Per the germline V gene, CDR1 is SGHKS and CDR2 is YYEKEE (reference sequence). Trimming took off 0 bases at V and 0 bases at J, with 7 bases between the two ends. This CDR3 is CASSLGTNSGNTIYF. CDR3 sequence (DNA): TGTGCCAGCAGCTTGGGAACAAACTCTGGAAACACCATATATTTT.

The chain carries TRBV27 and TRBJ1-6, with D possibly TRBD1 on 6 matching bases. V was cut by 5 bases and J by 8 bases, with 28 bases left in between. The germline gives CDR1 MNHEY, CDR2 SMNVEV (reference sequence). The length of the CDR3 is 19 residues. Here the CDR3 DNA reads TGTGCCAGCAGTCCCAGGGGCCCAGTCCCAACGTCGCGGGATTCACCCCTCCACTTT. Its protein is CASSPRGPVPTSRDSPLHF.

This clone was observed a handful of times. This rearrangement joins TRBV19 to TRBJ1-6, with D perhaps matching TRBD1 (6 bases). Germline CDR1 reads LNHDA; CDR2 reads SQIVND (reference sequence). The CDR3 sequence is 15 residues long. The ends were cut back, 3 bases at V and 10 bases at J, with 16 bases in the middle. CDR3 protein: CASSMGGRGPSPLHF. DNA for the CDR3: TGTGCCAGTAGTATGGGCGGCAGGGGTCCCTCACCCCTCCACTTT.

The gene calls are TRBV7-2 and TRBJ2-1, with TRBD2 matching over 12 bases. Trimming removed 5 bases from V and 1 base from J; junction bases left unmatched: 9. Germline assignment: CDR1 SGHTA and CDR2 FQGNSA. This CDR3 region has 18 residues. The CDR3 loop reads CASSHPLAGGPSYNEQFF. DNA of the CDR3: TGTGCCAGCAGCCACCCGCTAGCGGGAGGGCCGTCCTACAATGAGCAGTTCTTC.